One sample yielded the 8 T cell receptor beta chains listed below, sequenced in a study of cytomegalovirus exposure and HLA in healthy donors. In the PCR, 60 Vbeta and 13 Jbeta primers were used. This table comes from immunoSEQ multiplex PCR, and its TCRdb copy is limited to in-frame clones, with some not included. Of roughly 200,000 clones in the sample, approximately 85% were seen once. Sequencing used PBMCs. The receptor set was obtained from a woman aged 50 to 60 in good health and CMV-seronegative.

This chain links TRBV15 with TRBJ2-7; D call uncertain. V lost 5 bases and J lost 1, with 6 bases in between. Germline lookup yields CDR1 LNHNV and CDR2 YYDKDF (reference sequence). The CDR3 has 12 amino acids. CDR3 protein: CATSPRSYEQYF. The CDR3 DNA reads TGTGCCACCAGCCCCCGGTCCTACGAGCAGTACTTC.

The chain recombines TRBV28 with TRBJ2-1; weak D call: TRBD1 (8 bases). V was clipped by 1 base and J by 6 bases, with 19 bases between them. The CDR3 runs 17 residues. The germline V gene has CDR1 MDHEN and CDR2 SYDVKM. This CDR3 reads CASSLSPYRGGGNEQFF. The CDR3 DNA reads as TGTGCCAGCAGTTTATCCCCTTACAGGGGGGGAGGCAATGAGCAGTTCTTC.

The CDR3 sequence is CASSRGQGISNYGYTF. CDR3 bases: TGTGCCAGCAGCCGGGGACAGGGGATCTCTAACTATGGCTACACCTTC. The chain has TRBV2 and TRBJ1-2; the match to TRBD1 covers 10 bases. The CDR3 sequence is 16 residues long. V dropped 6 bases and J dropped 0; count of bases not matched to a gene: 7. Per the germline V gene, CDR1 is SNHLY and CDR2 is FYNNEI. The variable domain in full, with the rest retrieved from reference TRBV2 and TRBJ1-2, is EPEVTQTPSHQVTQMGQEVILRCVPISNHLYFYWYRQILGQKVEFLVSFYNNEISEKSEIFDDQFSVERPDGSNFTLKIRSTKLEDSAMYFCASSRGQGISNYGYTFGSGTRLTVV.

The chain combines TRBV27 with TRBJ1-5; D is unresolved. The CDR3 has 17 amino acids. Germline CDR1 MNHEY, CDR2 SMNVEV (reference sequence). Trimming took off 4 bases at V and 4 bases at J, with 20 bases between the two ends. The CDR3 DNA reads as TGTGCCAGCAGTTGGGCAGCTATAGCGAACGGGAATCAGCCCCAGCATTTT. Its translation: CASSWAAIANGNQPQHF.

The chain couples TRBV2 to TRBJ2-5; no clear D gene. Matching the DNA end better, TRBJ2-7 makes the J call doubtful. The CDR3 totals 14 residues. Germline CDR1 SNHLY, CDR2 FYNNEI. As DNA, the CDR3 is TGTGCCAGCAGTTTCACTTCTCTCTCCTACGAGCAGTACTTC. It translates to CASSFTSLSYEQYF.

CDR3 coding DNA: TGTGCCAGCTCACCACTAGCGGGAAGTAATTACGAGCAGTACTTC. Its protein is CASSPLAGSNYEQYF. V and J are TRBV18 and TRBJ2-7; 8 positions agree with TRBD2. Looked up from germline, CDR1 is KGHSH and CDR2 is LQKENI. The CDR3 extends over 15 amino acids. The trim removed 1 base at V and 4 bases at J, leaving 6 bases unmatched.

The chain uses TRBV9 and TRBJ2-1; 8 nucleotides agree with TRBD2. The V segment lost 3 bases and the J segment 3 bases; nucleotides outside the gene matches: 8. CDR3 length equals 16 residues. The germline gives CDR1 SGDLS, CDR2 YYNGEE. Here the CDR3 reads CASSAYSGTLYNEQFF. The DNA of the CDR3 is TGTGCCAGCAGCGCTTATAGCGGGACCCTCTACAATGAGCAGTTCTTC.

The chain uses TRBV7-7 and TRBJ2-1; 9 nucleotides match TRBD2. V was pared by 5 bases and J by 5 bases, with 7 bases of the junction left unmatched. Germline V gives CDR1 SSHAT, CDR2 FNYEAQ (reference sequence). CDR3 length: 15 amino acids. The CDR3 spells CASSPLAGRHNEQFF. The DNA for the CDR3 is TGTGCCAGCAGCCCCCTAGCGGGAAGACACAATGAGCAGTTCTTC.